This TCR beta chain was captured by sequencing in a study of blood T cell repertoires in COVID-19. Study details: Samples of COVID-19 (acute and convalescent) were obtained from the United States, Italy and Spain. Sample material is recorded as cDNA or gDNA derived from T cells, B-cell-depleted T cells, or PBMCs.

A few counts support this clone. Study processing details: For nucleated cells, counts were estimated from reference gene primer amplification. Data came from immunoSEQ multiplex PCR; TCRdb stores just in-frame clones and leaves some out. V, J and clone size are those of that table, while D and trimming were read from the DNA. The sample lists 140,000 to 150,000 clones; 80% were seen once. V was clipped by 0 bases and J by 1 base, with 13 bases between them. The CDR3 totals 16 residues. The germline CDR1 and CDR2 sequences are SGDLS and YYNGEE. Input material: peripheral blood. V gene TRBV9 combines with J gene TRBJ2-5; a weak D match, TRBD1 (5 bases). The receptor was derived from a man between 65 and 80 years old who had recovered from COVID-19. CDR3 bases: TGTGCCAGCAGCGTAGTAGGGGTAGGGGTCCAAGAGACCCAGTACTTC. Protein sequence: CASSVVGVGVQETQYF.